This TCR beta chain was captured by sequencing in a study of regulatory T cells in long-lasting Graves disease. As regards this clonotype: A much larger clone sits a single nucleotide away, making a read error possible.

Time point described: newly diagnosed GD, antithyroid drugs for less than 3 months. PBMC-extracted RNA yielded the TCR library. Sequencing libraries for TCR beta were prepared with iRepertoire HTBI primers and Arm-PCR of CDR3 regions. TCRdb itself ran the multiplex PCR reads through MiXCR, one entry per CDR3 protein. The repertoire holds about 420,000 distinct CDR3 sequences, with roughly 15% as singletons. The CDR3 has 17 residues. CDR1 and CDR2 from the germline V gene are SGHRS and YFSETQ. These same data were also listed under a study on T cells in Graves' hyperthyroidism and ophthalmopathy.

Sample: peripheral blood mononuclear cells (PBMCs), taken at new diagnosis, from a patient treated with antithyroid drugs. The clonotype comes from a young woman with Graves disease. This chain links TRBV5-1 with TRBJ2-1, with 9 bases identical to TRBD2. CDR3 in DNA: TGTGCCAGCAGCTTGGTCCTAGCGGGATTCCCCTACAATGAGCAGTTCTTC. As protein: CASSLVLAGFPYNEQFF. The full variable domain, with the rest looked up from reference TRBV5-1 and TRBJ2-1, is KAGVTQTPRYLIKTRGQQVTLSCSPISGHRSVSWYQQTPGQGLQFLFEYFSETQRNKGNFPGRFSGRQFSNSRSEMNVSTLELGDSALYLCASSLVLAGFPYNEQFFGPGTRLTVL.